A selection of T cell receptor beta chains follows, all from one sample in a study of T cells in Graves' hyperthyroidism and ophthalmopathy. MiXCR was run by TCRdb on the multiplex PCR reads, yielding one entry per CDR3 protein. In the table there are 500,000 to 650,000 distinct CDR3 sequences, 46% of which are singletons. Material for sequencing was peripheral blood or thyroid tissue (not recorded which). The receptors were sampled from an adult woman with Graves' disease, either hyperthyroidism or ophthalmopathy (not recorded which). The CDR3 runs from the conserved cysteine through the conserved F or W. The D gene is left open where the match is weak. Clone size is shown for a subset of rows, as once, few, many or a class of expanded clone.

NA	NA	TRBV3-1	TRBJ2-5	14	TGTGCCAGCAGCACTACAGGGCCTCCAGAGACCCAGTACTTC	CASSTTGPPETQYF
TRBD1	NA	TRBV5-1	TRBJ1-2	12	TGCGCCAGCAGCGCCGGGACAGCCGGCTACACCTTC	CASSAGTAGYTF
NA	NA	TRBV11-2	TRBJ1-2	14	TGTGCCAGCAGCGACAGTCATAAAGTGAATGGCTACACCTTC	CASSDSHKVNGYTF
NA	many	TRBV4-1	TRBJ2-6	15	TGCGCCAGCAGCCAAGGTGTGACTGGGGCCAACGTCCTGACTTTC	CASSQGVTGANVLTF
NA	many	TRBV7-2	TRBJ1-1	16	TGTGCCAGCAGCCCGGGACCAGGGCAGGCCTCGACTGAAGCTTTCTTT	CASSPGPGQASTEAFF
NA	many	TRBV7-3	TRBJ1-1	15	TGTGCCAGCAGCTTAACCGGGACCGAGAACACTGAAGCTTTCTTT	CASSLTGTENTEAFF
TRBD2	NA	TRBV20-1	TRBJ2-5	14	TGCAGTGCTAGACCCGGACTAGCGGGGGAGACCCAGTACTTC	CSARPGLAGETQYF
NA	NA	TRBV15	TRBJ2-7	15	TGTGCCAGCAGTTTCGCCCCAAGGGGCCGGGGGGAGCAGTACTTC	CASSFAPRGRGEQYF
NA	NA	TRBV6-6	TRBJ2-7	14	TGTGCCAGCAGTTACGATGGGGGAAACTACGAGCAGTACTTC	CASSYDGGNYEQYF
NA	few	TRBV7-9	TRBJ2-2	15	TGTGCCAGCAGCTACCCAGTCGGCGTCGGCGGGGAGCTGTTTTTT	CASSYPVGVGGELFF
NA	NA	TRBV7-9	TRBJ2-6	14	TGTGCCAGCAGCCCCCGACGACCGGCTAACGTCCTGACTTTC	CASSPRRPANVLTF
NA	many	TRBV9	TRBJ1-1	13	TGTGCCAGCAGCGTGGGGGTGGTTACTGAAGCTTTCTTT	CASSVGVVTEAFF
TRBD1	NA	TRBV19	TRBJ2-2	16	TGTGCCAGTAGTATCCCCAGGGGGCCTAACACCGGGGAGCTGTTTTTT	CASSIPRGPNTGELFF
TRBD1	NA	TRBV5-4	TRBJ1-1	17	TGTGCCAGCAGCCACCCCGGACAGGCCGTCGCGAACACTGAAGCTTTCTTT	CASSHPGQAVANTEAFF
TRBD1	NA	TRBV14	TRBJ1-2	15	TGTGCCAGCAGCCCAAGACAGGGGAGATTTGGTGGCTACACCTTC	CASSPRQGRFGGYTF
NA	many	TRBV29-1	TRBJ1-1	13	TGCAGCGTTGGAGGGGGGACCCTCACTGAAGCTTTCTTT	CSVGGGTLTEAFF
NA	NA	TRBV6-5	TRBJ1-6	14	TGTGCCAGCAGTTTTCAGGGTGGGAATTCACCCCTCCACTTT	CASSFQGGNSPLHF
NA	NA	TRBV20-1	TRBJ1-2	13	TGCAGTGTCCCGACAGGAAATATCTATGGCTACACCTTC	CSVPTGNIYGYTF
NA	once	TRBV28	TRBJ1-3	14	TGTGCCAGCACCGGGACACTCCTTGGAAACACCATATATTTT	CASTGTLLGNTIYF
NA	many	TRBV9	TRBJ1-3	15	TGTGCCAGCGGAAAGCCTTTAAACTCTGGAAACACCATATATTTT	CASGKPLNSGNTIYF
NA	many	TRBV2	TRBJ1-1	14	TGTGCCAGCAGTGACCCGGCAATGAACACTGAAGCTTTCTTT	CASSDPAMNTEAFF
NA	many	TRBV6-5	TRBJ2-7	13	TGTGCCAGCAGTTACATCGGCCTCCGGGAGCAGTACTTC	CASSYIGLREQYF
NA	NA	TRBV7-9	TRBJ1-2	14	TGTGCCAGCAGCACTGACAGGCGGATCTATGGCTACACCTTC	CASSTDRRIYGYTF
TRBD1	many	TRBV24-1	TRBJ1-1	15	TGTGCCACCAGTGATACCGGGACAGGGGTAACTGAAGCTTTCTTT	CATSDTGTGVTEAFF
NA	many	TRBV20-1	TRBJ1-1	14	TGCAGTGCCGGGCCCGGGACATCCAACACTGAAGCTTTCTTT	CSAGPGTSNTEAFF
TRBD1	NA	TRBV20-1	TRBJ1-2	14	TGCAGTGCTAGAGGGGACAGCCTTAACTATGGCTACACCTTC	CSARGDSLNYGYTF
NA	few	TRBV2	TRBJ1-5	13	TGTGCCAGCAGTGCTTTGGGGAATCAGCCCCAGCATTTT	CASSALGNQPQHF
TRBD1	once	TRBV7-9	TRBJ1-2	13	TGTGCCAGCAGTTACGGGACAGGGATGTTCCTCACCTTC	CASSYGTGMFLTF
NA	NA	TRBV29-1	TRBJ1-1	14	TGCAGCTTAGGGGCCCGGGCCCGACGAGAAGAAGCTTTCTTT	CSLGARARREEAFF
TRBD1	NA	TRBV29-1	TRBJ2-7	13	TGCAGCGTCCTAACAGGGGGTTCCTACGAGCAGTACTTC	CSVLTGGSYEQYF
NA	NA	TRBV7-8	TRBJ1-3	16	TGTGCCAGCAGTTCCGCTCAGGGACCCTCTGGAAACACCATATATTTT	CASSSAQGPSGNTIYF
NA	many	TRBV20-1	TRBJ1-6	13	TGCAGTGCTAGAGATCCAGAAATGGGACCCCTCCACTTT	CSARDPEMGPLHF
NA	NA	TRBV7-8	TRBJ1-5	15	TGTGCCAACAGCTTAGTTGGCAGGGAAAATCAGCCCCAGCATTTT	CANSLVGRENQPQHF
NA	few	TRBV7-9	TRBJ2-3	10	TGTGCCAGCAGCCCGCATACGCAGTATTTT	CASSPHTQYF
NA	few	TRBV29-1	TRBJ1-2	14	TGCAGCGTTGAAGGGGGGGACACTGGTTACGGCTACACCTTC	CSVEGGDTGYGYTF
TRBD1	NA	TRBV6-5	TRBJ2-7	15	TGTGCCACCGGAAACAGGGCAGGGGGCAGGTACGAGCAGTACTTC	CATGNRAGGRYEQYF
NA	NA	TRBV9	TRBJ2-3	18	TGTGCCAGCAGCCCGACTTCGGTCCGGGGGCGAAGCACAGATACGCAGTATTTT	CASSPTSVRGRSTDTQYF
NA	once	TRBV9	TRBJ2-2	16	TGTGCCAGCAGCCCATTGGGTATGGGGCACACCGGGGAGCTGTTTTTT	CASSPLGMGHTGELFF